The 18 T cell receptor beta chains below all came from one sample that was sequenced in a study of cytomegalovirus exposure and HLA in healthy donors. The assay was immunoSEQ multiplex PCR, and TCRdb's table has in-frame clones only and misses some. This table holds about 240,000 clones, approximately 86% found once. Sequencing used PBMCs. Receptors were obtained from a woman aged 25 to 39 in good health and CMV-seropositive.

This clone was seen a single time. This chain links TRBV19 with TRBJ1-1, with 7 bases matching TRBD1. The CDR3 runs 12 residues. The junction had 3 bases not matched to a gene; V was cut back by 3 bases and J by 8 bases. Germline values: CDR1 LNHDA, CDR2 SQIVND (reference sequence). The CDR3 DNA sequence: TGTGCCAGTAGTATTGGGACAGCAGAAGCTTTCTTT. Translated: CASSIGTAEAFF. Drawing the rest from reference TRBV19 and TRBJ1-1, the complete variable domain is DGGITQSPKYLFRKEGQNVTLSCEQNLNHDAMYWYRQDPGQGLRLIYYSQIVNDFQKGDIAEGYSVSREKKESFPLTVTSAQKNPTAFYLCASSIGTAEAFFGQGTRLTVV.

The V and J genes are TRBV9 and TRBJ2-1, with D perhaps matching TRBD2 (6 bases). Germline assignment: CDR1 SGDLS and CDR2 YYNGEE. The germline V and J ends were trimmed by 0 bases and 2 bases, with 12 bases remaining between them. The CDR3 loop spans 16 amino acids. The CDR3 here is CASSVELAATYNEQFF. The CDR3 DNA is TGTGCCAGCAGCGTAGAGTTAGCGGCCACCTACAATGAGCAGTTCTTC. Together with reference TRBV9 and TRBJ2-1, the CDR3 gives the full variable domain: DSGVTQTPKHLITATGQRVTLRCSPRSGDLSVYWYQQSLDQGLQFLIQYYNGEERAKGNILERFSAQQFPDLHSELNLSSLELGDSALYFCASSVELAATYNEQFFGPGTRLTVL.

The rearrangement joins TRBV28 to TRBJ2-1, with 8 nucleotides matching TRBD1. Germline trimming cut 8 bases from V and 7 bases from J; bases unmatched to any gene: 10. Germline V gives CDR1 MDHEN, CDR2 SYDVKM. The CDR3 covers 14 residues. The chain's CDR3 is CASGRTGFRNEQFF. The CDR3 bases are TGTGCCAGCGGACGGACAGGGTTTAGGAATGAGCAGTTCTTC. The full variable domain, with the rest looked up from reference TRBV28 and TRBJ2-1, is DVKVTQSSRYLVKRTGEKVFLECVQDMDHENMFWYRQDPGLGLRLIYFSYDVKMKEKGDIPEGYSVSREKKERFSLILESASTNQTSMYLCASGRTGFRNEQFFGPGTRLTVL.

The chain uses TRBV11-2 and TRBJ2-5; TRBD1 matches 8 bases. The CDR3 contains 15 residues. Germline-derived CDR1 and CDR2 are SGHAT and FQNNGV. V lost 3 bases to trimming and J lost 1 base; unmatched junction nucleotides: 4. The CDR3 sequence: CASSFTGTGQETQYF. The CDR3 DNA reads TGTGCCAGCAGCTTCACCGGGACAGGCCAAGAGACCCAGTACTTC.

As for this clone: Other DNA sequences of this sample code for an identical CDR3. CDR3 protein: CASSFPRTGGSYEQYF. In DNA form, the CDR3 reads TGTGCCAGCAGTTTCCCTAGGACAGGAGGCTCCTACGAGCAGTACTTC. The genes are TRBV28 and TRBJ2-7; 7 nucleotides agree with TRBD1. This CDR3 is 16 amino acids long. The germline CDR1 and CDR2 sequences are MDHEN and SYDVKM. Trimming at V came to 3 bases and at J to 0 bases, leaving 8 bases not matched to a gene. The full variable domain, in which reference TRBV28 and TRBJ2-7 provide the parts outside the CDR3, is DVKVTQSSRYLVKRTGEKVFLECVQDMDHENMFWYRQDPGLGLRLIYFSYDVKMKEKGDIPEGYSVSREKKERFSLILESASTNQTSMYLCASSFPRTGGSYEQYFGPGTRLTVT.

The V gene is TRBV30, the J gene TRBJ2-3, with D unclear. The germline gives CDR1 GTSNPN, CDR2 SVGIG (reference sequence). V lost 5 bases and J 2 bases, leaving 8 bases between the germline ends. The CDR3 length is 12 residues. The CDR3 is CAWVQNTDTQYF. The CDR3 nucleotides read TGTGCCTGGGTACAGAACACAGATACGCAGTATTTT.

Comments on this clone: Other DNA variants within this sample encode the same CDR3. V usage is TRBV30 and J usage is TRBJ1-1; D is ambiguous. Germline assignment: CDR1 GTSNPN and CDR2 SVGIG (reference sequence). V gave up 3 bases and J gave up 1 base, with 3 bases separating them. CDR3 length: 11 residues. CDR3 sequence (DNA): TGTGCCTGGAGGAGGAACACTGAAGCTTTCTTT. This sequence encodes CAWRRNTEAFF.

The V call is TRBV15, the J call TRBJ2-2; 12 bases align to TRBD2. There are 21 residues in the CDR3. CDR1 LNHNV and CDR2 YYDKDF come from the germline V gene (reference sequence). Trimming at V came to 2 bases and at J to 6 bases, leaving 19 bases not matched to a gene. CDR3 nucleotides: TGTGCCACCAGCAGACGAACTAGCGGGAGGTCAAACTGGGGGTTTGCCGGGGAGCTGTTTTTT. It translates to CATSRRTSGRSNWGFAGELFF.

This clone is a singleton in its sample. The gene calls are TRBV4-1 and TRBJ2-2, with no clear D. Deletions cut 0 bases from V and 1 base from J, with 9 bases between. CDR3 length: 16 residues. Germline CDR1 MGHRA, CDR2 YSYEKL. CDR3 sequence reads: CASSQDPAGNTGELFF. CDR3 DNA: TGCGCCAGCAGCCAAGATCCTGCAGGGAACACCGGGGAGCTGTTTTTT.

The genes are TRBV5-1 and TRBJ2-3, with 8 bases matching TRBD2. Germline V gene lookup returns CDR1 SGHRS and CDR2 YFSETQ. The CDR3 sequence is 14 residues long. Trimming cost V 4 bases and J 4 bases; bases outside gene matches: 5. The CDR3 loop reads CASSPGLAPDTQYF. The CDR3, as DNA: TGCGCCAGCAGCCCCGGACTAGCCCCAGATACGCAGTATTTT.

The J gene is TRBJ2-7, the V gene TRBV19, with 8 positions matching TRBD1. The CDR3 loop spans 16 amino acids. Trimming removed 3 bases from V and 5 bases from J; junction bases left unmatched: 12. CDR1 and CDR2 from the germline V gene are LNHDA and SQIVND (reference sequence). CDR3 coding DNA: TGTGCCAGTAGTATCGGGACAGGAGGAAGGTTGAACGAGCAGTACTTC. It specifies CASSIGTGGRLNEQYF. Drawing the rest from reference TRBV19 and TRBJ2-7, the complete variable domain is DGGITQSPKYLFRKEGQNVTLSCEQNLNHDAMYWYRQDPGQGLRLIYYSQIVNDFQKGDIAEGYSVSREKKESFPLTVTSAQKNPTAFYLCASSIGTGGRLNEQYFGPGTRLTVT.

This chain uses TRBV11-1 with TRBJ2-3; D remains unclear. The germline gives CDR1 SGHAT, CDR2 FQDESV (reference sequence). V gave up 1 base and J gave up 6 bases, with 5 bases separating them. This CDR3 contains 12 residues. Here the CDR3 DNA reads TGTGCCAGCAGCTTAGACTTCGATACGCAGTATTTT. Translated: CASSLDFDTQYF.

The rearrangement uses TRBV19 and TRBJ2-1; 10 nucleotides match TRBD1. Germline CDR1 LNHDA, CDR2 SQIVND (reference sequence). After removal of 1 base from V and 10 bases from J, the junction contained 10 bases not matched to a gene. This CDR3 has 16 amino acids. The CDR3 reads CASSIGSGTGVREQFF. The CDR3 nucleotides are TGTGCCAGTAGTATAGGATCCGGGACAGGGGTACGGGAGCAGTTCTTC.

The J gene is TRBJ2-7, the V gene TRBV11-3; maybe TRBD2 (5 bases). The V end lost 5 bases, the J end lost 0 bases, and 11 bases lay between the germline ends. This CDR3 is 14 amino acids long. CDR1 and CDR2 (germline): SGHNT, YENEEA. The CDR3 DNA is TGTGCCAGCAGCCCCCGGGGATCCTCCTACGAGCAGTACTTC. This sequence encodes CASSPRGSSYEQYF. Supplemented by reference TRBV11-3 and TRBJ2-7, the full variable domain reads EAGVVQSPRYKIIEKKQPVAFWCNPISGHNTLYWYLQNLGQGPELLIRYENEEAVDDSQLPKDRFSAERLKGVDSTLKIQPAELGDSAVYLCASSPRGSSYEQYFGPGTRLTVT.

V and J are TRBV18 and TRBJ1-2; TRBD1 agrees at 7 bases. Germline V gene lookup returns CDR1 KGHSH and CDR2 LQKENI. The J segment lost 4 bases and the V segment lost 8 bases, leaving 10 bases of the junction unmatched. The CDR3 runs to 14 residues. The CDR3: CASPGPGQTYGYTF. CDR3 nucleotides: TGTGCCAGCCCCGGGCCGGGACAGACCTATGGCTACACCTTC.

The chain employs TRBV5-6 and TRBJ1-4; tentatively, D is TRBD1 (5 bases). Trimming shortened V by 1 base and J by 8 bases, and 15 bases separated the two germline ends. This CDR3 is built from 15 residues. CDR1 is SGHDT, CDR2 YYEEEE, per germline. The CDR3 nucleotides are TGTGCCAGCAGCTTGTTCGTCCAGGGTCGAGAAAAACTGTTTTTT. Amino acid sequence: CASSLFVQGREKLFF. The variable domain in full, completed from reference TRBV5-6 and TRBJ1-4, reads DAGVTQSPTHLIKTRGQQVTLRCSPKSGHDTVSWYQQALGQGPQFIFQYYEEEERQRGNFPDRFSGHQFPNYSSELNVNALLLGDSALYLCASSLFVQGREKLFFGSGTQLSVL.

The rearrangement joins TRBV7-9 to TRBJ2-1; perhaps TRBD2 as D (5 bases). Germline assignment: CDR1 SEHNR and CDR2 FQNEAQ (reference sequence). V lost 5 bases, J lost 9 bases, and 14 bases lay in between. This CDR3 region has 13 residues. In DNA, the CDR3 is TGTGCCAGCAGCGCAACTAGTAGTCTTGAGCAGTTCTTC. It specifies CASSATSSLEQFF.

The rearrangement joins TRBV30 to TRBJ2-3, with 12 bases aligning to TRBD1. Germline V gene lookup returns CDR1 GTSNPN and CDR2 SVGIG (reference sequence). V lost 5 bases to trimming and J lost 4 bases; unmatched junction nucleotides: 4. CDR3 length equals 14 residues. The CDR3: CAWSGTGGSDTQYF. CDR3 bases: TGTGCCTGGTCCGGGACAGGGGGCTCAGATACGCAGTATTTT.